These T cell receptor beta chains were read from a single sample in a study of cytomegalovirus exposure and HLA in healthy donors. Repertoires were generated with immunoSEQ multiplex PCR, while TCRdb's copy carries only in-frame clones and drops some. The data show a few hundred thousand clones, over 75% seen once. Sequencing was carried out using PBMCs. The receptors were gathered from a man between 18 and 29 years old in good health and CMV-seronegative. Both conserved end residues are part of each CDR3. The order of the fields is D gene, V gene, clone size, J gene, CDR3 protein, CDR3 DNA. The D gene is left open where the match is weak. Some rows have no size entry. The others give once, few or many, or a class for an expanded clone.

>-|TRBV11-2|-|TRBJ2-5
CASSLGWLQETQYF
TGTGCCAGCAGCTTAGGGTGGCTGCAAGAGACCCAGTACTTC
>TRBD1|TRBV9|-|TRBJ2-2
CASSVTGDRAGELLF
TGTGCCAGCAGCGTTACAGGGGATCGGGCCGGGGAGCTGCTTTTT
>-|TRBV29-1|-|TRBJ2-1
CSVVTRVPYNEQFF
TGCAGCGTTGTAACCAGGGTACCCTACAATGAGCAGTTCTTC
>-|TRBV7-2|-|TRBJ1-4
CASSLATGNNEKLFF
TGTGCCAGCAGCTTAGCCACAGGGAATAATGAAAAACTGTTTTTT
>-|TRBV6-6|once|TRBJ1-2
CASTDMTKQGNYGYTF
TGTGCCAGCACCGATATGACAAAACAGGGCAACTATGGCTACACCTTC
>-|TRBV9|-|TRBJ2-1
CASSDPQGPNEQFF
TGTGCCAGCAGCGATCCACAGGGTCCCAATGAGCAGTTCTTC
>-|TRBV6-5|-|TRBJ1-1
CASSYSIRGTEAFF
TGTGCCAGCAGTTACTCGATCAGGGGCACTGAAGCTTTCTTT
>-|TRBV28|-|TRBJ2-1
CASSLPGASYNEQFF
TGTGCCAGCAGTTTACCGGGAGCGAGCTACAATGAGCAGTTCTTC
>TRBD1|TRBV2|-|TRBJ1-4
CASNLDRGNEKLFF
TGTGCCAGCAACCTGGACAGGGGTAATGAAAAACTGTTTTTT
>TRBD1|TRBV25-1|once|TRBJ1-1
CASSFNRGPLENTEAFF
TGTGCCAGCAGCTTTAACAGGGGGCCGTTGGAGAACACTGAAGCTTTCTTT
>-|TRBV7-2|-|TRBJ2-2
CASRTRGSGELFF
TGTGCCAGCAGGACTCGGGGTTCCGGGGAGCTGTTTTTT
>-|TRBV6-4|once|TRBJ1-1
CASSESENTEAFF
TGTGCCAGCAGTGAGTCAGAGAACACTGAAGCTTTCTTT
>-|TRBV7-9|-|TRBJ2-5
CASSLALGVGETQYF
TGTGCCAGCAGCTTAGCGCTCGGGGTAGGGGAGACCCAGTACTTC
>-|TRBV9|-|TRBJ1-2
CASSVDFFRGAGYTF
TGTGCCAGCAGCGTAGATTTTTTCCGGGGTGCTGGCTACACCTTC
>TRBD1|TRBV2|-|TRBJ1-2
CASSIGGTGNYGYTF
TGTGCCAGCAGCATCGGAGGGACAGGGAACTATGGCTACACCTTC
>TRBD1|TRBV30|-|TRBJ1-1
CAADRMNTEAFF
TGTGCCGCGGACAGGATGAACACTGAAGCTTTCTTT
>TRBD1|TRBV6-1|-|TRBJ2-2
CASNRDSTGELFF
TGTGCCAGCAACCGGGACAGCACCGGGGAGCTGTTTTTT
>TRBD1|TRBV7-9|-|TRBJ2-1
CASSLRQGSYNEQFF
TGTGCCAGCAGCCTCCGACAGGGCTCCTACAATGAGCAGTTCTTC
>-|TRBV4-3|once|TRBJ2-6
CAGSQEGRGASGANVLTF
TGCGCCGGCAGCCAAGAAGGACGGGGGGCGTCTGGGGCCAACGTCCTGACTTTC
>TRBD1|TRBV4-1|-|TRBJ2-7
CASSPDRVGEQYF
TGCGCCAGCAGCCCTGACAGGGTGGGCGAGCAGTACTTC
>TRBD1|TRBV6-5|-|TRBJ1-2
CASSYIGQGHNYGYTF
TGTGCCAGCAGTTATATTGGACAGGGGCATAACTATGGCTACACCTTC
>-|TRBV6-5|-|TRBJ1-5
CASSYVRRFQPQHF
TGTGCCAGCAGTTACGTTCGTCGGTTTCAGCCCCAGCATTTT
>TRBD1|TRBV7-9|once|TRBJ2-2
CASSPDRGTGELFF
TGTGCCAGCAGCCCCGACAGGGGCACCGGGGAGCTGTTTTTT
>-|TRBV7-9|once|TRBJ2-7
CASSLDLRAWEQYF
TGTGCCAGCAGCTTAGATTTGCGAGCGTGGGAGCAGTACTTC
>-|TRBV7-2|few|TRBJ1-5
CASSLEDVAGSQHF
TGTGCCAGCAGCTTAGAAGACGTGGCGGGGTCCCAGCATTTT